The 17 T cell receptor beta chains listed next were all sequenced from one sample in a study of T cell responses to AZD1222 COVID-19 vaccine. Some clones are missing from TCRdb's copy, which holds only in-frame ones; the method was immunoSEQ multiplex PCR. The table has 100,000 or so clones, over 80% seen once; the top ten hold under 14%. The sample in question was peripheral blood, obtained 28 days after the second AZD1222 dose. These receptors originate from an adult who received the AZD1222 COVID-19 vaccine.

The gene calls are TRBV11-3 and TRBJ2-7; no definite D call. The length of the CDR3 is 10 residues. V lost 5 bases and J lost 3, with 2 bases in between. Germline V gene lookup returns CDR1 SGHNT and CDR2 YENEEA. The CDR3 sequence: CASSSYEQYF. CDR3 in DNA: TGTGCCAGCAGCAGCTACGAGCAGTACTTC.

The chain combines TRBV29-1 with TRBJ2-1, with 10 bases fitting TRBD1. V trimming: 3 bases; J trimming: 4 bases; junction bases outside the gene matches: 6. The CDR3 is made up of 15 amino acids. Germline-derived CDR1 and CDR2 are SQVTM and ANQGSEA. CDR3 bases: TGCAGCGTTGACGGGACAGGGGCCCCTTACAATGAGCAGTTCTTC. The encoded protein is CSVDGTGAPYNEQFF.

This clone has only one observation. This chain connects TRBV24-1 to TRBJ1-5; D perhaps matches TRBD1 (5 bases). The CDR3 length is 19 residues. CDR1 is KGHDR, CDR2 SFDVKD, per germline. V was shortened by 3 bases and J by 2 bases, with 22 bases between the two germline ends. In DNA form, the CDR3 reads TGTGCCACCAGTGATGCCCCTGGGGCATACGGGATACGCAATCAGCCCCAGCATTTT. Encoded protein: CATSDAPGAYGIRNQPQHF.

V is TRBV6-2 or TRBV6-3 and J is TRBJ1-6, with D possibly being TRBD1 (6 bases). Germline CDR1 and CDR2: MNHEY and SVGEGT. CDR3 size: 16 residues. V was shortened by 5 bases and J by 7 bases, with 18 bases between the two germline ends. CDR3 protein: CASSPQGSGSNSPLHF. The DNA for the CDR3 is TGTGCCAGCAGTCCACAGGGATCGGGCTCGAATTCACCCCTCCACTTT.

The gene calls are TRBV5-1 and TRBJ1-3, with D possibly TRBD1 on 6 matching bases. The CDR3 sequence is 16 residues long. Trimming removed 3 bases from V and 0 bases from J, with 13 bases in between. Germline-derived CDR1 and CDR2 are SGHRS and YFSETQ. DNA for the CDR3: TGCGCCAGCAGCTATAACAGGGTCGGCTCTGGAAACACCATATATTTT. Translating it yields CASSYNRVGSGNTIYF. Looking up the rest from reference TRBV5-1 and TRBJ1-3 gives the full variable domain: KAGVTQTPRYLIKTRGQQVTLSCSPISGHRSVSWYQQTPGQGLQFLFEYFSETQRNKGNFPGRFSGRQFSNSRSEMNVSTLELGDSALYLCASSYNRVGSGNTIYFGEGSWLTVV.

The chain links TRBV28 to TRBJ2-7, with 7 bases aligning to TRBD1. With 6 bases clipped from V and 2 bases from J, the junction kept 10 bases outside the gene matches. CDR1 and CDR2 from the germline V gene are MDHEN and SYDVKM. The length of the CDR3 is 15 residues. CDR3 in DNA: TGTGCCAGCAGCACCCGACCGGGACAGACCTACGAGCAGTACTTC. It encodes CASSTRPGQTYEQYF.

The V call is TRBV27, the J call TRBJ1-1; tentative D call: TRBD1 (5 bases). V lost 11 bases to trimming and J lost 5 bases, with 24 bases between them. CDR3 length: 15 residues. Germline-derived CDR1 and CDR2 are MNHEY and SMNVEV (reference sequence). CDR3 in amino acids: CAAWGMGRVGTEAFF. The CDR3 DNA sequence: TGTGCCGCTTGGGGAATGGGACGTGTGGGAACTGAAGCTTTCTTT.

This rearrangement joins TRBV3-1 (or the pseudogene TRBV3-2) to TRBJ2-7; 7 bases fit TRBD1. The germline V gene encodes CDR1 LGHDT and CDR2 YNNKEL (reference sequence). V was pared by 5 bases and J by 7 bases, with 17 bases of the junction left unmatched. The CDR3 spans 16 residues. The CDR3 protein is CASSVTLTSAQGEQYF. The CDR3 region has the DNA TGTGCCAGCAGCGTGACCCTGACTTCAGCACAGGGGGAGCAGTACTTC.

The rearrangement links TRBV28 to TRBJ2-1, with a possible D match to TRBD1 (5 bases). The CDR3 totals 13 residues. Germline CDR1 and CDR2: MDHEN and SYDVKM. The germline V and J ends were trimmed by 7 bases and 8 bases, with 15 bases remaining between them. The CDR3 DNA sequence: TGTGCCAGCACCCCCCAGGGTGAAGATGAGCAGTTCTTC. It yields the protein CASTPQGEDEQFF.

J is TRBJ1-1 and V is TRBV27; no clear D. This CDR3 is 15 amino acids long. The germline V and J ends were trimmed by 0 bases and 4 bases, with 12 bases remaining between them. Looked up from germline, CDR1 is MNHEY and CDR2 is SMNVEV (reference sequence). The CDR3 bases are TGTGCCAGCAGTTTATCGAGAACTTATCCCACTGAAGCTTTCTTT. Its translation is CASSLSRTYPTEAFF.

This clone appeared once. The gene calls are TRBV10-3 and TRBJ2-7; 7 nucleotides match TRBD1. The CDR3 runs to 13 residues. J was trimmed by 4 bases and V by 5 bases; bases with no gene match: 5. The germline V gene has CDR1 ENHRY and CDR2 SYGVKD. The CDR3 is CAISSGTAYEQYF. The CDR3 DNA follows: TGTGCCATCAGTTCCGGGACAGCTTACGAGCAGTACTTC.

The rearrangement joins TRBV18 to TRBJ2-1; no firm D call. V dropped 4 bases and J dropped 4 bases, with 11 bases sitting between them. CDR3 length: 14 amino acids. CDR1 is KGHSH and CDR2 is LQKENI in the germline V gene. The CDR3 sequence is CASSQNHEYNEQFF. The DNA of the CDR3 is TGTGCCAGCTCACAGAACCATGAATACAATGAGCAGTTCTTC.

The chain joins TRBV7-8 to TRBJ2-1; 16 bases are a match to TRBD2. Trimming took 0 bases from V and 0 from J; bases not matched to a gene: 5. Germline V gene data show CDR1 as SGHVS and CDR2 as FQNEAQ. The CDR3 totals 20 residues. The CDR3, as DNA: TGTGCCAGCAGCTTAGCGGGACTAGCGGGGGGGATGAGCTCCTACAATGAGCAGTTCTTC. Translated: CASSLAGLAGGMSSYNEQFF.

The rearrangement uses TRBV7-2 and TRBJ1-2, with D tentatively TRBD1 (5 bases). This CDR3 region has 15 residues. The V gene lost 5 bases and the J gene lost 7 bases, with 20 bases spanning the gap. Germline V gene data show CDR1 as SGHTA and CDR2 as FQGNSA. The CDR3 region has the DNA TGTGCCAGCAGCCCGAGGACACTTAGTTTGAGTGGCTACACCTTC. It yields the protein CASSPRTLSLSGYTF.

CDR3 coding DNA: TGTGCCAGCTATTCTAACAACGGGGCCTACGAGCAGTACTTC. Translating it yields CASYSNNGAYEQYF. V gene TRBV28 combines with J gene TRBJ2-7; TRBD2 might be the D (5 bases). The CDR3 spans 14 residues. The ends were cut back, 8 bases at V and 2 bases at J, with 16 bases in the middle. CDR1 MDHEN and CDR2 SYDVKM come from the germline V gene.

This clone was picked up a small number of times. This chain links TRBV28 with TRBJ2-7; D gene ambiguous. Germline values: CDR1 MDHEN, CDR2 SYDVKM. Deletions cut 6 bases from V and 3 bases from J, with 27 bases between. The CDR3 covers 18 residues. The CDR3 here is CASSGLVGRPPSLYEQYF. CDR3 DNA sequence: TGTGCCAGCAGCGGTTTAGTCGGACGGCCGCCCAGCCTCTACGAGCAGTACTTC.

The J gene is TRBJ2-7, the V gene TRBV18; 7 bases are shared with TRBD1. This CDR3 has 12 residues. Germline CDR1 KGHSH, CDR2 LQKENI. V lost 3 bases to trimming and J lost 6 bases; unmatched junction nucleotides: 2. CDR3 nucleotides: TGTGCCAGCTCACCCCGACAGGGCGAGCAGTACTTC. Protein sequence: CASSPRQGEQYF. The entire variable domain, with the rest obtained from reference TRBV18 and TRBJ2-7, is as follows: NAGVMQNPRHLVRRRGQEARLRCSPMKGHSHVYWYRQLPEEGLKFMVYLQKENIIDESGMPKERFSAEFPKEGPSILRIQQVVRGDSAAYFCASSPRQGEQYFGPGTRLTVT.